The subject of this entry is one T cell receptor (beta chain). This entry belongs to a study of blood T cell repertoires in COVID-19. Turning to the study itself: COVID-19 samples collected from the United States, Italy and Spain covered acute and convalescent phases. PBMCs, B-cell-depleted T cells, or T cells provided the cDNA or gDNA that made up the material.

The V gene end was trimmed by 5 bases and the J gene end by 4 bases; junction bases not matched to a gene: 4. CDR1 and CDR2 from the germline V gene are SGHRS and YFSETQ. This CDR3 is 15 amino acids long. Per the study methods: By means of reference gene primer amplification, nucleated cell counts were estimated. TCRdb's copy holds only in-frame clones and misses some; the assay was immunoSEQ multiplex PCR. V and J calls and clone size are as listed in that table; D and trimming were resolved from the DNA. In the table there are 85,000 to 130,000 clones, roughly 92% of which are singletons. This TCR was recovered from a man aged 55 to 69 with acute or convalescent COVID-19. The sample was peripheral blood. The rearrangement uses TRBV5-1 and TRBJ2-2; TRBD1 matches at 11 bases. Here the CDR3 reads CASSSGTGGTGELFF. The CDR3 DNA sequence: TGCGCCAGCAGTTCAGGGACAGGGGGCACCGGGGAGCTGTTTTTT.